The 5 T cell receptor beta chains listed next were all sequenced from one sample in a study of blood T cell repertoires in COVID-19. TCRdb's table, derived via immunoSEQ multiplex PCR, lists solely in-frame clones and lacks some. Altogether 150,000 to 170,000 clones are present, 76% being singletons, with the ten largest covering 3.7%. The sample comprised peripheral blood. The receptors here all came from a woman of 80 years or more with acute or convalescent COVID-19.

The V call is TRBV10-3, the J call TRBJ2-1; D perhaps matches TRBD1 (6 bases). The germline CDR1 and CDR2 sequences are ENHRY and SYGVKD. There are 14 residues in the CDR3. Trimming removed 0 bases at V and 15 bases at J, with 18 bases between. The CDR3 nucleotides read TGTGCCATCAGTGAGTCGATCTCACAGGGAGAAATGTTCTTC. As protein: CAISESISQGEMFF.

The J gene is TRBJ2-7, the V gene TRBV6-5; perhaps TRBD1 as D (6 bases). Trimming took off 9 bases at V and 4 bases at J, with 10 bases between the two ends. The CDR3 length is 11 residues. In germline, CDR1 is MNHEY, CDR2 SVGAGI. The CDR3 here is CASTDRYEQYF. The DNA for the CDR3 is TGTGCCAGTACCGACAGGTACGAGCAGTACTTC.

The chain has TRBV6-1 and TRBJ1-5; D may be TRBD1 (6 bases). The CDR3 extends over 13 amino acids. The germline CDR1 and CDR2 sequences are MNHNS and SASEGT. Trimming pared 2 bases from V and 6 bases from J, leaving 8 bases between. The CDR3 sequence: CASSEQGTQPQHF. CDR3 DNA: TGTGCCAGCAGTGAACAGGGGACTCAGCCCCAGCATTTT.

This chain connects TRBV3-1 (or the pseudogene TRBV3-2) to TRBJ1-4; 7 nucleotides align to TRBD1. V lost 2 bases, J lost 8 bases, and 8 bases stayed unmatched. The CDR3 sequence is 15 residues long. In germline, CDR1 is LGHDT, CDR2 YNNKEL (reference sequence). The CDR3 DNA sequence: TGTGCCAGCAGCCAAACGACAGGGCCGGGGGAAAAACTGTTTTTT. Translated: CASSQTTGPGEKLFF.

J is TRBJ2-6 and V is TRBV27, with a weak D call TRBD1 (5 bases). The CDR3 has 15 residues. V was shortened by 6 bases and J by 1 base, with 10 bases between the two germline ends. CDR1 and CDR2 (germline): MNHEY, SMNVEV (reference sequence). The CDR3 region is CASRRQGSGANVLTF. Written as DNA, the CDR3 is TGTGCCAGCAGGCGGCAGGGTTCTGGGGCCAACGTCCTGACTTTC.